This passage covers 14 T cell receptor beta chains from one sample sequenced in a study of graft-versus-host responses after intestinal transplantation. Graft-derived tissue was subjected to processing to liberate intraepithelial and lamina propria lymphocytes. The protocol was immunoSEQ multiplex PCR, while the TCRdb copy is restricted to in-frame clones and leaves out a portion. The table lists under 15,000 clones, 77% of them singletons. Specimen: ileum tissue, collected approximately 27 days after intestinal transplant. These receptors originate from a human patient who received an intestinal transplant, so some T cells may come from the graft donor.

The chain recombines TRBV4-1 with TRBJ2-5; TRBD2 aligns across 11 bases. Germline V gene lookup returns CDR1 MGHRA and CDR2 YSYEKL. This CDR3 contains 18 residues. V lost 1 base to trimming and J lost 3 bases; unmatched junction nucleotides: 10. The CDR3: CASSQGAVAGGREETQYF. The CDR3, as DNA: TGCGCCAGCAGCCAAGGAGCGGTAGCGGGGGGGCGGGAAGAGACCCAGTACTTC.

This chain uses TRBV6-5 with TRBJ2-3, with D perhaps matching TRBD2 (5 bases). The CDR3 is 14 amino acids. Trimming pared 5 bases from V and 7 bases from J, leaving 16 bases between. Germline-derived CDR1 and CDR2 are MNHEY and SVGAGI. CDR3 sequence (DNA): TGTGCCAGCAGTACCCCTGGAGGTGTATATACGCAGTATTTT. Translation: CASSTPGGVYTQYF.

V usage is TRBV7-9 and J usage is TRBJ1-3, with no clear D. The CDR3 totals 16 residues. The V end lost 5 bases, the J end lost 3 bases, and 17 bases lay between the germline ends. Germline loops: CDR1 SEHNR, CDR2 FQNEAQ (reference sequence). The CDR3 is CASSATPGLSGNTIYF. The CDR3, as DNA: TGTGCCAGCAGCGCTACCCCAGGCTTAAGTGGAAACACCATATATTTT.

The V and J genes are TRBV6-5 and TRBJ1-5; TRBD1 might be the D (6 bases). Germline loops: CDR1 MNHEY, CDR2 SVGAGI. The CDR3 runs 13 residues. Trimming stripped 5 bases from V and 7 bases from J, with 12 bases between. The CDR3 sequence is CASSTGWRQPQHF. In DNA, the CDR3 is TGTGCCAGCAGTACAGGGTGGCGACAGCCCCAGCATTTT.

The CDR3 reads CACTNGTGIIETQYF. CDR3 nucleotides: TGTGCCTGTACCAACGGGACAGGAATTATAGAGACCCAGTACTTC. The chain employs TRBV30 and TRBJ2-5; TRBD1 matches at 8 bases. There are 15 residues in the CDR3. V lost 6 bases to trimming and J lost 4 bases; unmatched junction nucleotides: 13. Per germline, CDR1 GTSNPN and CDR2 SVGIG (reference sequence).

The chain combines TRBV5-4 with TRBJ2-2, with 12 nucleotides matching TRBD2. The germline gives CDR1 SGHNT, CDR2 YYREEE (reference sequence). The trim removed 5 bases at V and 5 bases at J, leaving 7 bases unmatched. The CDR3 spans 16 residues. CDR3 sequence reads: CASSPGLAGLTGELFF. CDR3 bases: TGTGCCAGCAGTCCTGGACTAGCGGGACTGACCGGGGAGCTGTTTTTT.

This clone has just a few counts. The chain combines TRBV10-3 with TRBJ2-3; 11 bases align to TRBD2. The germline V gene encodes CDR1 ENHRY and CDR2 SYGVKD. J was trimmed by 3 bases and V by 6 bases; bases with no gene match: 5. The length of the CDR3 is 15 residues. CDR3 coding DNA: TGTGCCATCAGCTCTAGCGGGGGGTCAACAGATACGCAGTATTTT. Translating it yields CAISSSGGSTDTQYF.

This chain joins TRBV11-2 and TRBJ1-3, with D maybe TRBD1 (6 bases). CDR1 and CDR2 from the germline V gene are SGHAT and FQNNGV. Trimming pared 5 bases from V and 5 bases from J, leaving 16 bases between. The CDR3 contains 15 residues. CDR3 DNA sequence: TGTGCCAGCAGCCCCCGGGACACTCCGCGAAACACCATATATTTT. It is translated as CASSPRDTPRNTIYF.

This chain connects TRBV2 to TRBJ1-1; 11 nucleotides align to TRBD1. The CDR3 is made up of 16 amino acids. V gave up 5 bases and J gave up 0 bases; unmatched junction bases: 5. Germline V lookup: CDR1 SNHLY, CDR2 FYNNEI. As DNA, the CDR3 is TGTGCCAGCAGTCACGGACAGGGGGCTTTGAACACTGAAGCTTTCTTT. Translating it yields CASSHGQGALNTEAFF.

This sequence joins TRBV15 and TRBJ2-5; D is unclear. V lost 0 bases to trimming and J lost 4 bases, with 9 bases between them. Germline V gene lookup returns CDR1 LNHNV and CDR2 YYDKDF (reference sequence). The length of the CDR3 is 14 residues. Here the CDR3 reads CATSRDLLGETQYF. Here the CDR3 DNA reads TGTGCCACCAGCAGAGATCTACTCGGAGAGACCCAGTACTTC.

This chain connects TRBV7-9 to TRBJ2-7, with 10 bases aligning to TRBD1. The CDR3 is made up of 17 amino acids. The V gene's germline CDR1 is SEHNR and CDR2 FQNEAQ (reference sequence). Trimming took 2 bases from V and 2 from J; bases not matched to a gene: 9. CDR3 sequence: CASSLFLGQGVTYEQYV. DNA for the CDR3: TGTGCCAGCAGCTTATTTCTCGGACAGGGGGTAACCTACGAGCAGTACGTC.

To note about this clone: Relative to the germline gene, one junction end is altered; a read error may explain this. V is TRBV7-7 and J is TRBJ2-1, with D possibly TRBD1 on 6 matching bases. The CDR3 length is 17 residues. CDR1 is SSHAT and CDR2 is FNYEAQ in the germline V gene (reference sequence). The CDR3 reads CASSLAPRQASYNEQFF. The DNA for the CDR3 is TGTGCTAGCAGCTTAGCTCCCCGACAGGCCTCCTACAATGAGCAGTTCTTC.

J is TRBJ2-3 and V is TRBV27; a weak D match, TRBD2 (7 bases). CDR1 and CDR2 (germline): MNHEY, SMNVEV (reference sequence). Trimming removed 2 bases from V and 0 bases from J, with 12 bases in between. This CDR3 comprises 16 residues. The CDR3 nucleotides are TGTGCCAGCAGTTTACGCGGGGGCCCTAGCACAGATACGCAGTATTTT. Translating it yields CASSLRGGPSTDTQYF.

The chain has TRBV10-2 and TRBJ2-3, with 7 bases matching TRBD1. CDR3 length equals 15 residues. From germline, CDR1 is WSHSY and CDR2 SAAADI. V lost 2 bases, J lost 2 bases, and 4 bases stayed unmatched. CDR3 coding DNA: TGCGCCAGCAGTGAGGGGACAGCTATCACAGATACGCAGTATTTT. It yields the protein CASSEGTAITDTQYF.